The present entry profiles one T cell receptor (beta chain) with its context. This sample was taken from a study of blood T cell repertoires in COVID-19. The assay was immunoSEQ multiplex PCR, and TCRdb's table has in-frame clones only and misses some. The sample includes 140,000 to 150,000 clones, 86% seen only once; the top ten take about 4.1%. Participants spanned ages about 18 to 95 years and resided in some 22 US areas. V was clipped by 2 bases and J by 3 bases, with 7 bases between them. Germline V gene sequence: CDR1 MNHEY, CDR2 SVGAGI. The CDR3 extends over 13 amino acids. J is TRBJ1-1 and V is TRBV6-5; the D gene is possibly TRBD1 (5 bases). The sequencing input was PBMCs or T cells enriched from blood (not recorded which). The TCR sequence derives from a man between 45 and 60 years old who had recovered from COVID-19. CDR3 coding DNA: TGTGCCAGCAGTTACAGGGGTGACACTGAAGCTTTCTTT. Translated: CASSYRGDTEAFF.